Described below is a single TCR beta chain sequence and its context. The antigen is not known. This specimen comes from a study of tumor-infiltrating lymphocytes in primary liver carcinoma. In the study overall: Staging placed the tumors at T1-T3 N0M0, and they measured about 4 to 11 cm across.

Starting material of about 0.45 ug total RNA yielded TCR beta cDNA via a constant-region primer. Three rounds of nested multiplex PCR with slightly modified ARM-PCR produced TCR beta libraries. Both of the initial two PCR rounds ran for 10 cycles and employed TRBV1-TRBV30 forward primers alongside a C-beta reverse primer. Using its own MiXCR run on the multiplex PCR reads, TCRdb lists one record per CDR3 protein. The table lists about 20,000 distinct CDR3 sequences, 80% of them singletons. General observations from the study: With p = 0.039, the top-250-clone fraction in tumors significantly exceeded that in blood. Reduced overlap was seen in tumor-adjacent and tumor-blood pairs versus tumor region pairs.

Germline CDR1 is SGHAT and CDR2 is FQNNGV. This CDR3 comprises 16 residues. Trimming took 6 bases from V and 0 from J, leaving 14 bases between them. Taking about 20-31 mg of unsorted bulk tissue, the authors co-extracted RNA and DNA. Sequencing used liver tumor tissue from sampling region 2. The subset here: tumor region T2, inferior pole. The gene calls are TRBV11-2 and TRBJ2-2; D call uncertain. The receptor's source is a woman under 40 with primary liver carcinoma and hepatitis B virus infection. The CDR3 DNA follows: TGTGCCAGCAGTCCCGATCCCCGGTCGAACACCGGGGAGCTGTTTTTT. This translates into CASSPDPRSNTGELFF. Complete variable domain (other parts from reference TRBV11-2 and TRBJ2-2): EAGVAQSPRYKIIEKRQSVAFWCNPISGHATLYWYQQILGQGPKLLIQFQNNGVVDDSQLPKDRFSAERLKGVDSTLKIQPAKLEDSAVYLCASSPDPRSNTGELFFGEGSRLTVL.